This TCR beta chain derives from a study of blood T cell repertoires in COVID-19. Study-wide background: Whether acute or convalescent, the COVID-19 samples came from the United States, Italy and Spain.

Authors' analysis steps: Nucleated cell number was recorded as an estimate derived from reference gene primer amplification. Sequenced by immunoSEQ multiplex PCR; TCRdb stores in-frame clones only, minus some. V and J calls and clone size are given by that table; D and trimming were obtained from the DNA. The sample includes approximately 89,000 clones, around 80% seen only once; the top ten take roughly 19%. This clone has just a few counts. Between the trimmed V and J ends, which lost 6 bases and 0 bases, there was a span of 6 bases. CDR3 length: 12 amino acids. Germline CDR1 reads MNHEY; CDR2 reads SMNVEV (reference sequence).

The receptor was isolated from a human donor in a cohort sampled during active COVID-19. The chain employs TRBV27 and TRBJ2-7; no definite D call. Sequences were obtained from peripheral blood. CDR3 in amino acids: CASRQSSYEQYF. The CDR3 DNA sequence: TGTGCCAGCAGACAGAGCTCCTACGAGCAGTACTTC.